This entry lists 3 T cell receptor beta chains sequenced from one sample in a study of shared clonotypes between healthy human individuals. Sequenced by immunoSEQ multiplex PCR; TCRdb stores in-frame clones only, minus some. The sample yields more than 900,000 clones, around three quarters seen once. Sequences were obtained from memory CD4+ T cells from PBMCs. As for subset: CD45RA-negative fraction. These receptor sequences come from a man aged 18 to 29 in good health. Some clones in this sample may be carry-over from other donors' samples.

J is TRBJ1-1 and V is TRBV7-3, with 9 bases lining up with TRBD1. Germline CDR1 reads SGHTA; CDR2 reads FQGTGA. V lost 6 bases and J lost 8; bases outside the gene matches: 16. CDR3 length: 16 residues. CDR3 DNA: TGTGCCAGCAGTGACAGGGACAGGGCACACACCGACGAAGCTTTCTTT. Translation gives CASSDRDRAHTDEAFF.

This chain joins TRBV28 and TRBJ1-2; no firm D call. V lost 8 bases and J 7 bases, leaving 17 bases between the germline ends. The CDR3 is 13 amino acids. Germline lookup yields CDR1 MDHEN and CDR2 SYDVKM. CDR3 nucleotides: TGTGCCAGCTCCCTTGAGGGCCCTTTTGGCTACACCTTC. Its protein product is CASSLEGPFGYTF.

The count of this clone is one. The rearrangement uses TRBV5-6 and TRBJ2-7; D is unresolved. CDR3 size: 14 residues. With 4 bases removed from V and 0 bases from J, the gap between germline ends came to 11 bases. Per germline, CDR1 SGHDT and CDR2 YYEEEE. CDR3 coding DNA: TGTGCCAGCAGCCGAAGCATGGTCTCCTACGAGCAGTACTTC. Protein: CASSRSMVSYEQYF. Full variable domain (missing parts from reference TRBV5-6 and TRBJ2-7): DAGVTQSPTHLIKTRGQQVTLRCSPKSGHDTVSWYQQALGQGPQFIFQYYEEEERQRGNFPDRFSGHQFPNYSSELNVNALLLGDSALYLCASSRSMVSYEQYFGPGTRLTVT.